The clone carrying this T cell receptor beta chain was seen many times. The antigen is unknown. Busulfan-fludarabine conditioning, marrow transplant, and cyclophosphamide on days +3 and +4 were administered. TCRdb's copy holds only in-frame clones and misses some; the assay was immunoSEQ multiplex PCR. Listed for the sample are 5,900 or so clones, none seen a single time. In germline, CDR1 is LGHNA, CDR2 YSLEER. The V and J ends lost 0 bases and 4 bases respectively, with 13 bases between them. The CDR3 contains 15 residues. These data originate in a study of T cells after posttransplantation cyclophosphamide. The study, taken as a whole, reports: Skin or GI-infiltrating T cells shared few TRB sequences with blood.

The chain combines TRBV4-3 with TRBJ2-7, with D possibly matching TRBD1 (6 bases). The clonotype originates from a female patient aged 25-39 years who received an allogeneic stem cell transplant from an unrelated donor, was CMV-positive, and had acute and chronic GVHD. Some T cells may be provided by the graft donor. This specimen was PBMCs, taken after allogeneic stem cell transplant with posttransplant cyclophosphamide. The DNA of the CDR3 is TGCGCCAGCAGCCAAGACTATGGGGGCCTATACGAGCAGTACTTC. As protein: CASSQDYGGLYEQYF.